This TCR beta chain is from a study of T cell changes during pregnancy in multiple sclerosis. Sequencing was performed with immunoSEQ multiplex PCR; in TCRdb, only in-frame clones are kept and a portion is missing. The sample consists of around 47,000 clones, almost 95% of them appearing once. The germline V gene has CDR1 SGHRS and CDR2 YFSETQ. The germline V and J ends were trimmed by 2 bases and 4 bases, with 15 bases remaining between them. CDR3 size: 16 residues. The starting material was CD8+ T cells from peripheral blood mononuclear cells, obtained in the first trimester of pregnancy. The receptor's source is a female donor with multiple sclerosis, enrolled in a pregnancy study. The J gene is TRBJ2-2, the V gene TRBV5-1, with D possibly TRBD2 on 5 matching bases. CDR3 bases: TGCGCCAGCAGCTTCAGTCCAGGTAGCGCCACCGGGGAGCTGTTTTTT. It specifies CASSFSPGSATGELFF.